Shown below are 18 T cell receptor beta chains from a single sample sequenced in a study of human T cells and chemical hapten exposure. As to time point: patch test 1, 2 weeks after DPC sensitization. Treatment here: therapeutic diphenylcyclopropenone sensitization with weekly scalp DPC. Using its own MiXCR run on the RACE reads, TCRdb lists one record per CDR3 protein. The sample has 370,000 or so distinct CDR3 sequences; more than 4.5% are singletons. The sample in question was whole blood, obtained in connection with sensitization to the hapten diphenylcyclopropenone (DPC). These receptors were obtained from a woman aged 45-65 years with alopecia areata. Some clones in this sample may be carry-over from other donors' samples.

This clonotype was seen ten or more times. The V and J genes are TRBV7-9 and TRBJ1-6; TRBD1 matches at 7 bases. Germline values: CDR1 SEHNR, CDR2 FQNEAQ (reference sequence). CDR3 length equals 13 residues. Trimming took 8 bases from V and 5 from J; bases not matched to a gene: 3. CDR3 region: CASGQANNSPLHF. The CDR3 region has the DNA TGTGCCAGCGGACAGGCCAATAATTCACCCCTCCACTTT.

This clonotype was seen many times. This chain uses TRBV20-1 with TRBJ2-1; 8 bases align to TRBD2. V shed 7 bases and J 8 bases; nucleotides not matched to a gene: 16. The CDR3 totals 15 residues. Germline lookup yields CDR1 DFQATT and CDR2 SNEGSKA (reference sequence). CDR3 loop: CSGGTGRGGRYEQFF. The CDR3 region has the DNA TGCAGTGGTGGCACTGGACGGGGGGGCCGGTATGAGCAGTTCTTC.

This clonotype has at least ten counts. The CDR3 DNA is TGCAGTGCTAGGGATCGCCATACACCTTCCTACAATGAGCAGTTCTTC. The encoded protein is CSARDRHTPSYNEQFF. The chain joins TRBV20-1 to TRBJ2-1; D is undetermined. The CDR3 covers 16 residues. Germline CDR1 and CDR2: DFQATT and SNEGSKA (reference sequence). Trimming shortened V by 3 bases and J by 1 base, and 16 bases separated the two germline ends.

Written as DNA, the CDR3 is TGTGCCAGCAGTTTAGCGCAGGGTCGGGGGAATCAGCCCCAGCATTTT. Amino acid sequence: CASSLAQGRGNQPQHF. The genes are TRBV12-3 or TRBV12-4 and TRBJ1-5; D might be TRBD1 (5 bases). V gave up 0 bases and J gave up 4 bases, with 13 bases separating them. The CDR3 sequence is 16 residues long.

In this sample, this clonotype turned up many times. The V gene is TRBV10-3, the J gene TRBJ2-3; D gene uncertain. The germline V and J ends were trimmed by 1 base and 2 bases, with 1 base remaining between them. Germline loops: CDR1 ENHRY, CDR2 SYGVKD. The CDR3 is 12 amino acids. CDR3: CAISEFTDTQYF. The CDR3 region has the DNA TGTGCCATCAGTGAGTTCACAGATACGCAGTATTTT.

This clonotype occurred many times. The chain recombines TRBV20-1 with TRBJ2-1; no clear D. CDR3 length equals 10 residues. V was clipped by 3 bases and J by 9 bases, with 6 bases between them. Per germline, CDR1 DFQATT and CDR2 SNEGSKA (reference sequence). CDR3 in DNA: TGCAGTGCTAGCCTGGGTGAGCAGTTCTTC. The encoded protein is CSASLGEQFF.

This clonotype was counted a few times. The genes are TRBV6-6 and TRBJ2-7, with 7 bases identical to TRBD1. V gave up 2 bases and J gave up 2 bases; unmatched junction bases: 6. This CDR3 comprises 15 residues. The germline gives CDR1 MNHNY, CDR2 SVGAGI (reference sequence). The chain's CDR3 is CASSYATGETYEQYF. CDR3 DNA: TGTGCCAGCAGTTACGCAACAGGGGAAACCTACGAGCAGTACTTC.

This clonotype was detected ten times or more. The V gene is TRBV6-2 or TRBV6-3, the J gene TRBJ2-7; no firm D call. This CDR3 is built from 13 residues. The V end lost 6 bases, the J end lost 3 bases, and 12 bases lay between the germline ends. Germline V gene data show CDR1 as MNHEY and CDR2 as SVGEGT. CDR3 sequence (DNA): TGTGCCAGCAGCCTACCACAGATCTACGAGCAGTACTTC. Its protein product is CASSLPQIYEQYF.

This clonotype has ten or more counts. The chain employs TRBV6-1 and TRBJ1-4; D not resolved. Germline V gene lookup returns CDR1 MNHNS and CDR2 SASEGT. The V end lost 3 bases, the J end lost 5 bases, and 10 bases lay between the germline ends. CDR3 length: 14 residues. CDR3: CASSDGTPNEKLFF. Here the CDR3 DNA reads TGTGCCAGCAGTGACGGCACACCAAATGAAAAACTGTTTTTT.

This clonotype was picked up many times. The rearrangement links TRBV7-9 to TRBJ2-5, with a tentative D call TRBD2 (5 bases). V lost 2 bases and J lost 0, with 13 bases in between. The CDR3 loop spans 16 amino acids. Germline lookup yields CDR1 SEHNR and CDR2 FQNEAQ (reference sequence). The CDR3 region has the DNA TGTGCCAGCAGCTTAAGCGGAGCTGGGGACCAAGAGACCCAGTACTTC. Its translation: CASSLSGAGDQETQYF.

The chain has TRBV15 and TRBJ2-5; 8 positions agree with TRBD2. Germline CDR1 LNHNV, CDR2 YYDKDF (reference sequence). The CDR3 covers 14 residues. The V segment lost 4 bases and the J segment 4 bases; nucleotides outside the gene matches: 5. CDR3 sequence reads: CATSTTGGLETQYF. CDR3 DNA: TGTGCCACCAGCACCACGGGGGGGTTAGAGACCCAGTACTTC.

This clonotype was observed many times. CDR3 coding DNA: TGCAGCGTTAGGGACAGGGCCAAAAACATTCAGTACTTC. Amino acids: CSVRDRAKNIQYF. This rearrangement joins TRBV29-1 to TRBJ2-4, with 8 bases aligning to TRBD1. The germline CDR1 and CDR2 sequences are SQVTM and ANQGSEA. The CDR3 consists of 13 residues. V dropped 5 bases and J dropped 1; count of bases not matched to a gene: 1.

This clonotype has ten or more counts. The gene calls are TRBV6-5 and TRBJ1-6; tentatively, D is TRBD1 (6 bases). Germline loops: CDR1 MNHEY, CDR2 SVGAGI. Between the trimmed V and J ends, which lost 6 bases and 4 bases, there was a span of 13 bases. The CDR3 sequence is 15 residues long. CDR3 region: CASSRSRGYNSPLHF. The CDR3 region has the DNA TGTGCCAGCAGCCGCTCCAGGGGATATAATTCACCCCTCCACTTT.

This clonotype appeared a few times. The chain combines TRBV7-2 with TRBJ1-4, with D uncertain. The CDR3 has 15 amino acids. The germline V and J ends were trimmed by 1 base and 7 bases, with 13 bases remaining between them. Germline-derived CDR1 and CDR2 are SGHTA and FQGNSA. In nucleotides, the CDR3 is TGTGCCAGCAGCTTAGGCACAGATTGGGGTGAAAAACTGTTTTTT. Its protein is CASSLGTDWGEKLFF.

This chain joins TRBV20-1 and TRBJ2-7; D unclear. There are 14 residues in the CDR3. From germline, CDR1 is DFQATT and CDR2 SNEGSKA (reference sequence). V was shortened by 0 bases and J by 4 bases, with 13 bases between the two germline ends. The CDR3 spells CSARDTGFSYEQYF. DNA of the CDR3: TGCAGTGCTAGAGACACCGGGTTCTCGTACGAGCAGTACTTC.

In its sample, this clonotype was seen a few times. V usage is TRBV27 and J usage is TRBJ1-1; a weak D match, TRBD1 (5 bases). The CDR3 covers 14 residues. V lost 2 bases to trimming and J lost 2 bases, with 9 bases between them. Germline-derived CDR1 and CDR2 are MNHEY and SMNVEV (reference sequence). Written as DNA, the CDR3 is TGTGCCAGCAGTTTAGGGGGTTACAACACTGAAGCTTTCTTT. Translated: CASSLGGYNTEAFF.

There are many counts of this clonotype. This chain joins TRBV5-4 and TRBJ2-1, with 9 bases aligning to TRBD2. This CDR3 spans 16 amino acids. CDR1 is SGHNT and CDR2 is YYREEE in the germline V gene (reference sequence). J lost 7 bases, V lost 6 bases, and 14 bases had no gene match. As DNA, the CDR3 is TGTGCCAGCAAAAAAAGTAGCGGGAGTCTGGGAAATGAGCAGTTCTTC. Protein product: CASKKSSGSLGNEQFF. Using reference TRBV5-4 and TRBJ2-1 for the parts outside the CDR3, the full variable domain is ETGVTQSPTHLIKTRGQQVTLRCSSQSGHNTVSWYQQALGQGPQFIFQYYREEENGRGNFPPRFSGLQFPNYSSELNVNALELDDSALYLCASKKSSGSLGNEQFFGPGTRLTVL.

This clonotype was picked up many times. This chain links TRBV29-1 with TRBJ2-7, with 8 bases that match TRBD1. Germline lookup yields CDR1 SQVTM and CDR2 ANQGSEA. CDR3 length: 12 residues. The J segment lost 5 bases and the V segment lost 4 bases, leaving 4 bases of the junction unmatched. CDR3 in amino acids: CSVGTGFHEQYF. The CDR3 coding sequence is TGCAGCGTTGGGACAGGGTTCCACGAGCAGTACTTC.